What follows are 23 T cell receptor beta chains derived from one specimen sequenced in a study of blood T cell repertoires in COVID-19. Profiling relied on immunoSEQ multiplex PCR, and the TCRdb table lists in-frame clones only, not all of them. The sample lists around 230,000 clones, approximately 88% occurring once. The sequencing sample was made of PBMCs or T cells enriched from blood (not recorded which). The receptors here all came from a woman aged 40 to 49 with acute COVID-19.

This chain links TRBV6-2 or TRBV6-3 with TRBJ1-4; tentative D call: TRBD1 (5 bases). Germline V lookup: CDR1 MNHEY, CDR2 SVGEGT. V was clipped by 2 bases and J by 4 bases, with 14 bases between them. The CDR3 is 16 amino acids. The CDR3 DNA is TGTGCCAGCAGTTACCGTCGCCGGCAGGGTAATGAAAAACTGTTTTTT. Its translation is CASSYRRRQGNEKLFF.

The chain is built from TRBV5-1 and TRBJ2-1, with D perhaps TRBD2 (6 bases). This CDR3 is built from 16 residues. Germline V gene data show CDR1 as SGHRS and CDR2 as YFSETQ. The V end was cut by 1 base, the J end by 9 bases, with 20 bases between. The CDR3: CASSLTQRVQGAEQFF. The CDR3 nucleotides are TGCGCCAGCAGCTTGACACAGCGGGTTCAGGGTGCTGAGCAGTTCTTC.

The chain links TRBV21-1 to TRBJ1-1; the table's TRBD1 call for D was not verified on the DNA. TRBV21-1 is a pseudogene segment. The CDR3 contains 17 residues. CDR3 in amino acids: CASSKVRIQDSNTEAFF. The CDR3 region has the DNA TGTGCCAGCAGCAAAGTAAGGATACAGGATTCGAACACTGAAGCTTTCTTT.

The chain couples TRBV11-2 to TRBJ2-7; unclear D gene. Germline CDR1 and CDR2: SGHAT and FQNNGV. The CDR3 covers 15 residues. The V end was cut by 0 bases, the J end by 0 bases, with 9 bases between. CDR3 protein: CASSLDFYSSYEQYF. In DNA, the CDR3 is TGTGCCAGCAGCTTAGATTTTTACAGCTCCTACGAGCAGTACTTC.

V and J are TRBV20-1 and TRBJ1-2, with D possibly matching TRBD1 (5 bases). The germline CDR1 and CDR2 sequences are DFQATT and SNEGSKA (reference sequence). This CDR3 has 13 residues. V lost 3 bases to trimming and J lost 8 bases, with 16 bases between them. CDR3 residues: CSASVRQTLGYTF. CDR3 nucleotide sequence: TGCAGTGCTAGTGTTCGACAGACGCTAGGCTACACCTTC.

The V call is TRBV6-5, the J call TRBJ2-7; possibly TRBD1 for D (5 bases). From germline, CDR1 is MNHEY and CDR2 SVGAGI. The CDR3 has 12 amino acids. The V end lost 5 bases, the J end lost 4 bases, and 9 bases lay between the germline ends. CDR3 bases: TGTGCCAGCAGTCTGACAGTTTACGAGCAGTACTTC. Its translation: CASSLTVYEQYF.

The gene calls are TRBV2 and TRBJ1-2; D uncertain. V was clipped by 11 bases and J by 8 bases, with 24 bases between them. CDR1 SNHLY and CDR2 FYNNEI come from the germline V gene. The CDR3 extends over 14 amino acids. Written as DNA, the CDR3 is TGTGCCGCTATCCTCTCAGGCGTTACAAAGGGCTACACCTTC. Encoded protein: CAAILSGVTKGYTF.

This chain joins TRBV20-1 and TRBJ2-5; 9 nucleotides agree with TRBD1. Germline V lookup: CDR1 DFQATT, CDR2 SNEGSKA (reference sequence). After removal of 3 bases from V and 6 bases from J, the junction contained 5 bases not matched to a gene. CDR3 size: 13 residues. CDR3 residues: CSASTGGSKTQYF. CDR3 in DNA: TGCAGTGCTAGTACAGGGGGCTCGAAGACCCAGTACTTC.

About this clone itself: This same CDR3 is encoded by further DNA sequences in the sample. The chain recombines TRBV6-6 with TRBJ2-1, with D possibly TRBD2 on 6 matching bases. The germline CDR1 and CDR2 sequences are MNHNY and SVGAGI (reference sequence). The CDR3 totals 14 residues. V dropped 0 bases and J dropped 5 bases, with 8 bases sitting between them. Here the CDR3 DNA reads TGTGCCAGCAGTTACTCGCGACTAGACAATGAGCAGTTCTTC. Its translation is CASSYSRLDNEQFF.

The CDR3 region is CASSPGWAYNEQFF. The DNA for the CDR3 is TGTGCCAGCTCTCCCGGTTGGGCGTACAATGAGCAGTTCTTC. The chain links TRBV19 to TRBJ2-1, with D hard to call. Germline V lookup: CDR1 LNHDA, CDR2 SQIVND (reference sequence). Trimming cost V 9 bases and J 4 bases, with 16 bases left between them. This CDR3 spans 14 amino acids.

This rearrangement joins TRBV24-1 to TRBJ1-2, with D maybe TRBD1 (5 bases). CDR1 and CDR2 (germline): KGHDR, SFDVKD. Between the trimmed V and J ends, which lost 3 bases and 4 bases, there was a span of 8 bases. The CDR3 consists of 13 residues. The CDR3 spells CATSDGTRYGYTF. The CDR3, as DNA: TGTGCCACCAGTGATGGGACTCGCTATGGCTACACCTTC.

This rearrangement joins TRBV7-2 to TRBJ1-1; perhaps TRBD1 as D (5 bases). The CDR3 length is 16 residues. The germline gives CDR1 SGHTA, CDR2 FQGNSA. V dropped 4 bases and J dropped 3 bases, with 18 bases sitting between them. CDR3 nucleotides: TGTGCCAGCAGCTATCCTCGGGGGGGGACGTACACTGAAGCTTTCTTT. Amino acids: CASSYPRGGTYTEAFF.

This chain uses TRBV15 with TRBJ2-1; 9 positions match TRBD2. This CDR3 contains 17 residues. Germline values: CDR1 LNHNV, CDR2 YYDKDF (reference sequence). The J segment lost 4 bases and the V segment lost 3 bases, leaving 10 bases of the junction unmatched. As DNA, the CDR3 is TGTGCCACCAGCAGTCCCGAAGCGGGGGGAATATACAATGAGCAGTTCTTC. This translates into CATSSPEAGGIYNEQFF.

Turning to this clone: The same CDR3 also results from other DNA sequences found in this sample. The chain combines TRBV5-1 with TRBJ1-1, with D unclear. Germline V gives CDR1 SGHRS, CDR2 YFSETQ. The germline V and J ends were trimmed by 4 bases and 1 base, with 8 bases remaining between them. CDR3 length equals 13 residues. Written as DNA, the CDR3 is TGCGCCAGCAGCCTCCGGGGGAACACTGAAGCTTTCTTT. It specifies CASSLRGNTEAFF.

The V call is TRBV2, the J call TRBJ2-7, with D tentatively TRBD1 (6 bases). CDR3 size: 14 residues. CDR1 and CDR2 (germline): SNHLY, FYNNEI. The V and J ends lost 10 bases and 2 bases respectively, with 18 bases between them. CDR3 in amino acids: CATDRGGSTYEQYV. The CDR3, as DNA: TGTGCCACCGATAGAGGGGGATCAACCTACGAGCAGTACGTC.

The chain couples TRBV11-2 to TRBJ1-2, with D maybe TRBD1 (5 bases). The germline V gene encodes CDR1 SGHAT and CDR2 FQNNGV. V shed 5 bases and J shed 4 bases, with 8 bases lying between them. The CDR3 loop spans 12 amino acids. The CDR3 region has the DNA TGTGCCAGCAGCCAAGACAGCTATGGCTACACCTTC. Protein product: CASSQDSYGYTF.

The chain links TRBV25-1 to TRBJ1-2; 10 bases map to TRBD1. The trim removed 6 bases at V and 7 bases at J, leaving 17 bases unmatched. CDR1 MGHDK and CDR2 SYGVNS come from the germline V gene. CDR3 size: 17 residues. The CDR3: CASSDIAWGQGPTGYTF. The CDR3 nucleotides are TGTGCCAGCAGCGACATAGCTTGGGGACAGGGGCCAACTGGCTACACCTTC.

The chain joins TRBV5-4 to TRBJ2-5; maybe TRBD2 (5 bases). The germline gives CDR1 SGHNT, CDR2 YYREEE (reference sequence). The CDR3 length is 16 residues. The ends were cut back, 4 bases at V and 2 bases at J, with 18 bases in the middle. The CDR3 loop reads CASSPGSRRFQETQYF. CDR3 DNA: TGTGCCAGCAGCCCGGGGTCTCGGCGGTTTCAAGAGACCCAGTACTTC.

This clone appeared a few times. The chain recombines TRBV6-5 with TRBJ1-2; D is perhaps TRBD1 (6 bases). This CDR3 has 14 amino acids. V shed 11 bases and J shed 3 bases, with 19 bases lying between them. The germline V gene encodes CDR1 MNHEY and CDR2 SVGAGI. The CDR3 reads CAGSPGQTYYGYTF. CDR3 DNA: TGTGCCGGCTCGCCGGGACAAACCTACTATGGCTACACCTTC.

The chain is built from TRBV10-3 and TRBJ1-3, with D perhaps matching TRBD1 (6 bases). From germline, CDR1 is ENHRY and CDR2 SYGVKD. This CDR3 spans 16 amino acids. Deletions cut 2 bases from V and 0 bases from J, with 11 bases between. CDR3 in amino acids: CAISEPGHPSGNTIYF. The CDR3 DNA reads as TGTGCCATCAGTGAGCCGGGACACCCCTCTGGAAACACCATATATTTT.

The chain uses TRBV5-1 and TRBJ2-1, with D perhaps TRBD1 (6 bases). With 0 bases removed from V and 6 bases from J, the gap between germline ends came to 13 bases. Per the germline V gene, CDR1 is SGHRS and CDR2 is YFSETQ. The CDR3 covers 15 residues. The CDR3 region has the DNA TGCGCCAGCAGCTTGGAGGCAGGGGTTGGCAATGAGCAGTTCTTC. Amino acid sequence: CASSLEAGVGNEQFF.

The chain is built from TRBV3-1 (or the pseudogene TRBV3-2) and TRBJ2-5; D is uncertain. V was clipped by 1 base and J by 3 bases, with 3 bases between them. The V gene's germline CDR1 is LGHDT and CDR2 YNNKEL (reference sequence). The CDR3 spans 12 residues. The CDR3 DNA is TGTGCCAGCAGCCAAGCTAAAGAGACCCAGTACTTC. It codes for CASSQAKETQYF.

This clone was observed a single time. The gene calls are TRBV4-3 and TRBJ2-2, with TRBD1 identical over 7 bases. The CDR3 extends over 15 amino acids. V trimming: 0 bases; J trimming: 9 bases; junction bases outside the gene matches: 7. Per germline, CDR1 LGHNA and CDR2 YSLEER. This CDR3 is CASSQDGTASRELFF. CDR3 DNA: TGCGCCAGCAGCCAAGATGGGACAGCATCCCGGGAGCTGTTTTTT.